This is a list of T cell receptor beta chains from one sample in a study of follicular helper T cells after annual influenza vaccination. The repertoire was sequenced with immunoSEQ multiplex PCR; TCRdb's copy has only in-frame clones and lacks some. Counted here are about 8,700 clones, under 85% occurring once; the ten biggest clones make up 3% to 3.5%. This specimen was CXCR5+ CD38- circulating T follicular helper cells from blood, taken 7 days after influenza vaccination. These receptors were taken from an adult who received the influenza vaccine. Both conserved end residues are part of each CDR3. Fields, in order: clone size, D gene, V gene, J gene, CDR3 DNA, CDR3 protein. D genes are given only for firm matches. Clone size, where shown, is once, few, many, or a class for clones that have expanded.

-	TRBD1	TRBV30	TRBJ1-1	TGTGCCTTTTCGGGACAGGGGAACACTGAAGCTTTCTTT	CAFSGQGNTEAFF
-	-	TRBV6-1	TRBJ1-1	TGTGCCAGCAGTTACCAGGGCCGAGCTTTCTTT	CASSYQGRAFF
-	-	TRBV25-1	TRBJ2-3	TGTGCCAGCAGTTCTGGGGGCGCAGATACGCAGTATTTT	CASSSGGADTQYF
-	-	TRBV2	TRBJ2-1	TGTGCCAGCAGTGAAAAAGAGAGGACGGGCTCCGTCTCCTACAATGAGCAGTTCTTC	CASSEKERTGSVSYNEQFF
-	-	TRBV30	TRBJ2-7	TGTGCCTCAGGAAGGAACTACGAGCAGTACTTC	CASGRNYEQYF
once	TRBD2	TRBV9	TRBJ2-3	TGTGCCAGCGCTGTGGCGGGGGGGACAGATACGCAGTATTTT	CASAVAGGTDTQYF
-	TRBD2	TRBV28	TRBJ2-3	TGTGCCAGCAGTTCTGGACTAGCGGGGATTGATACGCAGTATTTT	CASSSGLAGIDTQYF
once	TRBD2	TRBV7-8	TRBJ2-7	TGTGCCAGCAGCTTAGGACTAGCGGGAGTTAGCGAGCAGTACTTC	CASSLGLAGVSEQYF
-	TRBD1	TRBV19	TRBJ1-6	TGTGCCAGTGGAGGGACCGGGACAGGGGCTTCACCCCTCCACTTT	CASGGTGTGASPLHF
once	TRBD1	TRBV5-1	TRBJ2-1	TGCGCCAGCAGCTTACAGGGGGAATTTTACAATGAGCAGTTCTTC	CASSLQGEFYNEQFF
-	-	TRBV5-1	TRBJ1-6	TGCGCCAGCAGCTTGACGGGGGCGAGGAATTCACCCCTCCACTTT	CASSLTGARNSPLHF
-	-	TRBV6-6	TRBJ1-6	TGTGCCAGCAGTGCCTCACGGGGTTATAATTCACCCCTCCACTTT	CASSASRGYNSPLHF
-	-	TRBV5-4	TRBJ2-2	TGTGCCAGCAGTTCTACAGAGTCGTATTTTTCCGGGGAGCTGTTTTTT	CASSSTESYFSGELFF
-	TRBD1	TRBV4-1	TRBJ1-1	TGCGCCAGCAGCCAAGAAGGGCGGGGACAGGGGGGCACTGAAGCTTTCTTT	CASSQEGRGQGGTEAFF
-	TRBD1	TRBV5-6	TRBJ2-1	TGTGCCAGCAGCCCCACGGGACAGGAACCTGAGCAGTTCTTC	CASSPTGQEPEQFF
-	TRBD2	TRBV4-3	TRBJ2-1	TGCGCCAGCAGCCCCCGGACTAGCGGGCAACCCTACAATGAGCAGTTCTTC	CASSPRTSGQPYNEQFF
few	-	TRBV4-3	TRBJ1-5	TGCGCCAGCAGCCAAAACCTGAATCAGCCCCAGCATTTT	CASSQNLNQPQHF
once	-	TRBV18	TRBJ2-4	TGTGCCAGCTCACCACCCAGGGGGGCCAGTCCCGTTCAGTACTTC	CASSPPRGASPVQYF
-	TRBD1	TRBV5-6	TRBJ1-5	TGTGCCAGCAGCATTGGACAGGGGGCTGGTCGGGCCCAGCATTTT	CASSIGQGAGRAQHF
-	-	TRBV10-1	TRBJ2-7	TGCGCCAGCAGTCCCGGGACAATGCGAGTCGAGCAGTACTTC	CASSPGTMRVEQYF
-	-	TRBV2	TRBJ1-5	TGTGCCAGCAGTGAGGGCAGGGTGGCCAATCAGCCCCAGCATTTT	CASSEGRVANQPQHF
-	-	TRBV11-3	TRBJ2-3	TGTGCCAGCAGCCAAGACCCCCGTTCAGATACGCAGTATTTT	CASSQDPRSDTQYF
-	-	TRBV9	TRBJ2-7	TGTGCCAGCAGCGTAGGGCCGGCGGACGAGCAGTACTTC	CASSVGPADEQYF
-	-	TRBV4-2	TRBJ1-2	TGTGCCAGCAGCCAAGATCAAGGGGGAGGCGGTGGCTACACCTTC	CASSQDQGGGGGYTF
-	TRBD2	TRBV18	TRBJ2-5	TGTGCCAGCTCACCGACTAGCGGGGACTTAGAGCAGTACTTC	CASSPTSGDLEQYF
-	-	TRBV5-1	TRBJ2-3	TGCGCCAGCAGCCTAGGCTCTTCGTTAGCAGATACGCAGTATTTT	CASSLGSSLADTQYF
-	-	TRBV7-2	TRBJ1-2	TGTGCCAGCAGCCGCCTCGTGGCAGGATATGGCTACACCTTC	CASSRLVAGYGYTF
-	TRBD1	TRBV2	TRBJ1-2	TGTGCCAGCAGTGATAGTAGTCGAGACAGGGGTCTCGATGGCTACACCTTC	CASSDSSRDRGLDGYTF
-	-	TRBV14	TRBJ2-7	TGTGCCAGCAGCCACGGGCAGACAACCTCCTACGAGCAGTACTTC	CASSHGQTTSYEQYF
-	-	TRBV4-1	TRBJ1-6	TGCGCCAGCAGCCAAGATTGGACATTGCAGTCACCCCTCCACTTT	CASSQDWTLQSPLHF
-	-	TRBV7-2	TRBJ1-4	TGTGCCAGCAGACCTGGACAGACTAATGAAAAACTGTTTTTT	CASRPGQTNEKLFF
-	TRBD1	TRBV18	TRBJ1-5	TGTGCCAGCTCACCAACCCCAGGGGGCCATCAGCCCCAGCATTTT	CASSPTPGGHQPQHF
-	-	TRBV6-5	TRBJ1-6	TGTGCCAGCAGTACGACCCAGGGTGGGAGTTCACCCCTCCACTTT	CASSTTQGGSSPLHF
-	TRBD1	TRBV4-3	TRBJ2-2	TGCGCCAGCAGCCATCCATCGACAGGGTCGGCTAGCGGGGAGCTGTTTTTT	CASSHPSTGSASGELFF
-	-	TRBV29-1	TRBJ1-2	TGCAGCGTTGAAAAACGTAAAGGGAACTATGGCTACACCTTC	CSVEKRKGNYGYTF
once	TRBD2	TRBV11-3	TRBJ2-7	TGTGCCAGCAGCTCTAGCGGAAGCTCCTACGAGCAGTACTTC	CASSSSGSSYEQYF
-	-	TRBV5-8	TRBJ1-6	TGTGCCAGCAGCAGGGACGACTATAATTCACCCCTCCACTTT	CASSRDDYNSPLHF
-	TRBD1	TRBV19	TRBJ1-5	TGTGCCAGTAGTATAGTTTGGACAGGAGACTCCAATCAGCCCCAGCATTTT	CASSIVWTGDSNQPQHF